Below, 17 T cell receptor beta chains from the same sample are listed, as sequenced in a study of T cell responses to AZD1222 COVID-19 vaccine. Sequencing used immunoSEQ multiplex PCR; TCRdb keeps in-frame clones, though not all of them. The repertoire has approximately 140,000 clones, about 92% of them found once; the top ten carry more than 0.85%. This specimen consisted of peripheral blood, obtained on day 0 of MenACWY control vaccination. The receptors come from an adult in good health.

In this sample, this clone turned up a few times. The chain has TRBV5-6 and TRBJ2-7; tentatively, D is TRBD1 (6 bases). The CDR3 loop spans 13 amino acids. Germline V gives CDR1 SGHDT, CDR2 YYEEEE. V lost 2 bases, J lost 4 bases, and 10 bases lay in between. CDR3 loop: CASSLQGPYEQYF. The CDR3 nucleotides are TGTGCCAGCAGCTTACAGGGTCCTTACGAGCAGTACTTC.

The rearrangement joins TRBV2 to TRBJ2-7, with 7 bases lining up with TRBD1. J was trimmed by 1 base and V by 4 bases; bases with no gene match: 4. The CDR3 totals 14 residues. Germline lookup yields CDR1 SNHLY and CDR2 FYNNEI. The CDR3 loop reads CASSVDRASYEQYF. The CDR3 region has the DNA TGTGCCAGCAGTGTAGACAGGGCGTCCTACGAGCAGTACTTC.

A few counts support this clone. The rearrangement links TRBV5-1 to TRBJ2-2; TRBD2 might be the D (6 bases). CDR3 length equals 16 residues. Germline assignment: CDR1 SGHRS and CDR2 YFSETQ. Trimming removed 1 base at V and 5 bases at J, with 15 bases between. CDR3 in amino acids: CASSLSGDDLTGELFF. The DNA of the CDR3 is TGCGCCAGCAGCTTGTCGGGGGACGACCTAACCGGGGAGCTGTTTTTT.

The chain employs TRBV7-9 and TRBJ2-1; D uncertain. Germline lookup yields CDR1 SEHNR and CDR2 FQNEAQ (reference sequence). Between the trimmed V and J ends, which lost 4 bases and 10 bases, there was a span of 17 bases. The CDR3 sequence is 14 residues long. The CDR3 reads CASSSSGSVGEQFF. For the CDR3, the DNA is TGTGCCAGCAGCTCGTCGGGCTCGGTCGGGGAGCAGTTCTTC.

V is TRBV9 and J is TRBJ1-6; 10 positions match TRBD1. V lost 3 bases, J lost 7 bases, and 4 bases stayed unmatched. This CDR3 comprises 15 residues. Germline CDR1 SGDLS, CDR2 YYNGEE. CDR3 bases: TGTGCCAGCAGCGCTGAGGGACAGGGGAATTCACCCCTCCACTTT. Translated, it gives CASSAEGQGNSPLHF.

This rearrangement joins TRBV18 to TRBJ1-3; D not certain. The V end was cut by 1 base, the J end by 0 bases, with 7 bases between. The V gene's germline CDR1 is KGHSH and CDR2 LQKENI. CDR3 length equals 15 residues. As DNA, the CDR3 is TGTGCCAGCTCACCACAGAGTCTCTCTGGAAACACCATATATTTT. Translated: CASSPQSLSGNTIYF.

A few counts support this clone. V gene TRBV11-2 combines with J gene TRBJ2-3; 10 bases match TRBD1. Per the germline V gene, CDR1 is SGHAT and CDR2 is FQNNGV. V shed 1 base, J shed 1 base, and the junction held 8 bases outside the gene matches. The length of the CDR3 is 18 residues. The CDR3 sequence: CASSLAPSDRGRTDTQYF. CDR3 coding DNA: TGTGCCAGCAGCTTAGCCCCCTCCGACAGGGGGCGCACAGATACGCAGTATTTT.

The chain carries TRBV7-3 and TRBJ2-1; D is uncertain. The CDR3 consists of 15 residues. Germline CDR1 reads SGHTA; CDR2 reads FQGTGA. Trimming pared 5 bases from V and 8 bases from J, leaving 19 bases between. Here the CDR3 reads CASSPAPLHIDEQFF. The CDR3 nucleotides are TGTGCCAGCAGCCCGGCGCCGCTCCACATAGATGAGCAGTTCTTC. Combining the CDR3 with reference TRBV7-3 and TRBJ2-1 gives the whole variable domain GAGVSQTPSNKVTEKGKYVELRCDPISGHTALYWYRQSLGQGPEFLIYFQGTGAADDSGLPNDRFFAVRPEGSVSTLKIQRTERGDSAVYLCASSPAPLHIDEQFFGPGTRLTVL.

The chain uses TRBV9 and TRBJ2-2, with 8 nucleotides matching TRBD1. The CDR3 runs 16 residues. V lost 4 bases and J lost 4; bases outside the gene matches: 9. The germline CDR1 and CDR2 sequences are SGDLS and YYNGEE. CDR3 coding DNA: TGTGCCAGCAGCACTCAGGGGGCTCGAGGCACCGGGGAGCTGTTTTTT. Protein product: CASSTQGARGTGELFF.

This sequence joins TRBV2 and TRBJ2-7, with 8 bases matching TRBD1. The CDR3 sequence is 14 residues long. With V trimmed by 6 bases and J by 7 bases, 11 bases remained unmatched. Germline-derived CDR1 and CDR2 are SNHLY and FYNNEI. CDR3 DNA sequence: TGTGCCAGCAGGGACGGACAGGGTCCGAGTGAGCAGTACTTC. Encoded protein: CASRDGQGPSEQYF.

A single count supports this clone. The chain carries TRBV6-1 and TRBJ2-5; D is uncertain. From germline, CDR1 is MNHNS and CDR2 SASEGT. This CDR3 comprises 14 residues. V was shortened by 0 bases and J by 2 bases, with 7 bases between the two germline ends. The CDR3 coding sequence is TGTGCCAGCAGTGAAGCTGAGTGGCAAGAGACCCAGTACTTC. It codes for CASSEAEWQETQYF.

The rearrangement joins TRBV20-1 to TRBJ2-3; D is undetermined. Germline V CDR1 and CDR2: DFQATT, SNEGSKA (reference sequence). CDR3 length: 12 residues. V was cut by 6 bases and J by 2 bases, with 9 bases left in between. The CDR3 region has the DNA TGCAGTGCGAGTACCGTCACAGATACGCAGTATTTT. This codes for CSASTVTDTQYF.

The CDR3 protein is CASSIGTGGDTNSPLHF. In DNA, the CDR3 is TGTGCCAGTAGTATCGGAACCGGGGGGGACACTAATTCACCCCTCCACTTT. The V call is TRBV19, the J call TRBJ1-6; D is possibly TRBD1 (6 bases). The V end was cut by 3 bases, the J end by 6 bases, with 18 bases between. The CDR3 is 17 residues long. The germline V gene encodes CDR1 LNHDA and CDR2 SQIVND (reference sequence).

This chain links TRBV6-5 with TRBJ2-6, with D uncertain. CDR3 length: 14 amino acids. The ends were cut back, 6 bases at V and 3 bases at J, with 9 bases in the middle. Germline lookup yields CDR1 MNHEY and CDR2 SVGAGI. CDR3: CASSLKLGANVLTF. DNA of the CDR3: TGTGCCAGCAGCCTAAAACTTGGGGCCAACGTCCTGACTTTC.

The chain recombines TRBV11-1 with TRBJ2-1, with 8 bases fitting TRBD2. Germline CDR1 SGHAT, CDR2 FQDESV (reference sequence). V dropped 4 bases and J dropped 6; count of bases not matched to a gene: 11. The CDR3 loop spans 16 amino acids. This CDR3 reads CASSSILRGAPNEQFF. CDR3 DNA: TGTGCCAGCAGCTCAATTCTGCGGGGGGCTCCCAATGAGCAGTTCTTC.

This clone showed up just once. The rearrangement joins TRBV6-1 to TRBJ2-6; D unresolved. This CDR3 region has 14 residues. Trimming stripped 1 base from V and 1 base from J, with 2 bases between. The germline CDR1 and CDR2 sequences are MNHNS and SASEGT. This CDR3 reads CASSEGSGANVLTF. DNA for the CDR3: TGTGCCAGCAGTGAAGGGTCTGGGGCCAACGTCCTGACTTTC.

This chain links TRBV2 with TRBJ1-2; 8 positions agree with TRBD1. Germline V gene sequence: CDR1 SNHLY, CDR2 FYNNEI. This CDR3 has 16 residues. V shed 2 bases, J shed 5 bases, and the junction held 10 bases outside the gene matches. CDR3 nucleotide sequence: TGTGCCAGCAGTGAAATAGGACAGGGCCAACCTTATGGCTACACCTTC. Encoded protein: CASSEIGQGQPYGYTF.